Below are 5 T cell receptor beta chains sequenced from a single sample in a study of T cells in localized non-small cell lung cancer. Sequencing used immunoSEQ multiplex PCR; TCRdb keeps in-frame clones, though not all of them. The sample has 50,000 to 65,000 clones, around 80% seen once. The material sequenced was PBMCs, taken before any cancer treatment. These receptors all stem from a woman aged 35 to 75 with stage II lung adenocarcinoma.

This rearrangement joins TRBV18 to TRBJ2-2, with D maybe TRBD2 (6 bases). Germline lookup yields CDR1 KGHSH and CDR2 LQKENI. The CDR3 contains 14 residues. V shed 3 bases and J shed 4 bases, with 9 bases lying between them. The CDR3 bases are TGTGCCAGCTCACCGGGGGGATCCACCGGGGAGCTGTTTTTT. Its translation is CASSPGGSTGELFF.

This clone came up once. The V gene is TRBV18, the J gene TRBJ1-1; 7 nucleotides align to TRBD1. Germline CDR1 reads KGHSH; CDR2 reads LQKENI. V shed 3 bases, J shed 0 bases, and the junction held 4 bases outside the gene matches. The CDR3 totals 15 residues. CDR3 bases: TGTGCCAGCTCACCGACGACAGGGTTGAACACTGAAGCTTTCTTT. Amino acids: CASSPTTGLNTEAFF.

The J gene is TRBJ1-2, the V gene TRBV6-1, with a possible D match to TRBD1 (6 bases). CDR1 is MNHNS and CDR2 is SASEGT in the germline V gene. CDR3 length equals 13 residues. Trimming stripped 6 bases from V and 2 bases from J, with 10 bases between. Written as DNA, the CDR3 is TGTGCCAGCAGGAAGCAGGGGAACTATGGCTACACCTTC. Its protein product is CASRKQGNYGYTF.

V usage is TRBV2 and J usage is TRBJ2-7, with 9 bases aligning to TRBD1. Germline loops: CDR1 SNHLY, CDR2 FYNNEI. CDR3 size: 14 residues. Trimming removed 7 bases from V and 3 bases from J; junction bases left unmatched: 7. CDR3 bases: TGTGCCAGCAAGGGGCAGGGACAGGGCTACGAGCAGTACTTC. The encoded protein is CASKGQGQGYEQYF.

The chain combines TRBV6-4 with TRBJ2-2; D may correspond to TRBD1 or TRBD2 (5 bases each). The V end lost 8 bases, the J end lost 7 bases, and 8 bases lay between the germline ends. Germline values: CDR1 MRHNA, CDR2 SNTAGT. This CDR3 region has 11 residues. CDR3 bases: TGTGCCAGCCAGGGAGTCGGGGAGCTGTTTTTT. Translation gives CASQGVGELFF.